This T cell receptor beta chain emerged from a study of shared T cell receptors in the human thymus. Using immunoSEQ multiplex PCR, the repertoire was profiled, and TCRdb retains in-frame clones only, with some absent. The profile shows approximately 760,000 clones, around 85% of them singletons. Trimming stripped 5 bases from V and 1 base from J, with 13 bases between. The CDR3 is made up of 15 amino acids. Germline CDR1 and CDR2: LNHDA and SQIVND (reference sequence). These data were also reused for a study on human thymus T cells.

This clonotype originated in a girl under three years old with a congenital heart defect. Material: thymocytes. The chain has TRBV19 and TRBJ2-3, with D maybe TRBD1 (6 bases). In DNA, the CDR3 is TGTGCCAGTAGTTCGCGGCACAGGGGCACAGATACGCAGTATTTT. This sequence encodes CASSSRHRGTDTQYF.